The 12 T cell receptor beta chains given below trace back to one sample, sequenced in a study of T cell changes during pregnancy in multiple sclerosis. Data came from immunoSEQ multiplex PCR; TCRdb stores just in-frame clones and leaves some out. Among around 50,000 clones listed, about 87% were seen once. The sample comprised peripheral blood from another person, used as feeder cells. The receptors here all came from a human donor whose cells served as feeder cells for cultures in a pregnancy study.

This clone was seen a handful of times. For the CDR3, the DNA is TGCGCCAGCAGCGGACTAGGTTACCTAGAAAGGCCTGAAGCTTTCTTT. Translated, it gives CASSGLGYLERPEAFF. The chain has TRBV4-1 and TRBJ1-1; no reliable D call. The germline V gene has CDR1 MGHRA and CDR2 YSYEKL. Deletions cut 5 bases from V and 6 bases from J, with 22 bases between. This CDR3 comprises 16 residues.

The chain couples TRBV30 to TRBJ1-6; D remains ambiguous. Germline V lookup: CDR1 GTSNPN, CDR2 SVGIG (reference sequence). This CDR3 has 13 residues. V was cut by 1 base and J by 7 bases, with 8 bases left in between. The CDR3 spells CAWSGVANSPLHF. CDR3 bases: TGTGCCTGGAGTGGGGTAGCCAATTCACCCCTCCACTTT.

This clone was detected only once. The gene calls are TRBV6-6 and TRBJ1-1, with a weak D call TRBD1 (6 bases). The CDR3 is 13 amino acids. V dropped 5 bases and J dropped 5 bases, with 12 bases sitting between them. In germline, CDR1 is MNHNY, CDR2 SVGAGI (reference sequence). In nucleotides, the CDR3 is TGTGCCAGCAGTATCGTACAGGGTACTGAAGCTTTCTTT. Amino acid sequence: CASSIVQGTEAFF.

V gene TRBV5-1 combines with J gene TRBJ2-7; 9 bases are a match to TRBD2. This CDR3 has 15 residues. The V segment lost 0 bases and the J segment 6 bases; nucleotides outside the gene matches: 7. CDR1 is SGHRS, CDR2 YFSETQ, per germline. The CDR3 here is CASSLGRGGAGEQYF. CDR3 coding DNA: TGCGCCAGCAGCTTGGGGCGGGGGGGCGCCGGCGAGCAGTACTTC.

The chain links TRBV19 to TRBJ2-3, with 15 bases lining up with TRBD2. CDR3 length equals 20 residues. V shed 5 bases, J shed 1 base, and the junction held 13 bases outside the gene matches. In germline, CDR1 is LNHDA, CDR2 SQIVND (reference sequence). CDR3 DNA: TGTGCCAGTAGTGCCTACGGACCGGGACTAGCGGGAGGCGGCACAGATACGCAGTATTTT. Encoded protein: CASSAYGPGLAGGGTDTQYF.

The CDR3 reads CAWSPTGEVGYTF. The CDR3 DNA follows: TGTGCCTGGAGCCCCACAGGGGAGGTCGGCTACACCTTC. This chain links TRBV30 with TRBJ1-2; 7 bases fit TRBD1. This CDR3 comprises 13 residues. Trimming took 3 bases from V and 8 from J; bases not matched to a gene: 9. Germline V gene data show CDR1 as GTSNPN and CDR2 as SVGIG (reference sequence).

This clone has a single count. This chain connects TRBV7-2 to TRBJ1-3; D is unresolved. Trimming removed 1 base at V and 2 bases at J, with 9 bases between. In germline, CDR1 is SGHTA, CDR2 FQGNSA. There are 15 residues in the CDR3. CDR3 in amino acids: CASSLGGQAGNTIYF. The CDR3 bases are TGTGCCAGCAGCTTAGGGGGTCAGGCTGGAAACACCATATATTTT.

The chain employs TRBV28 and TRBJ2-1; D is ambiguous. Germline values: CDR1 MDHEN, CDR2 SYDVKM. This CDR3 contains 14 residues. Trimming shortened V by 6 bases and J by 2 bases, and 11 bases separated the two germline ends. CDR3 residues: CASSFERPYNEQFF. The CDR3 DNA sequence: TGTGCCAGCAGCTTTGAGCGTCCCTACAATGAGCAGTTCTTC.

The chain couples TRBV29-1 to TRBJ2-5; TRBD2 matches at 10 bases. The CDR3 loop spans 13 amino acids. The trim removed 4 bases at V and 4 bases at J, leaving 3 bases unmatched. Germline lookup yields CDR1 SQVTM and CDR2 ANQGSEA. CDR3 protein: CSVVLAGTETQYF. The DNA of the CDR3 is TGCAGCGTTGTACTAGCGGGAACAGAGACCCAGTACTTC.

The V gene is TRBV2, the J gene TRBJ1-2; D uncertain. This CDR3 is 13 amino acids long. The V gene's germline CDR1 is SNHLY and CDR2 FYNNEI. Trimming cost V 3 bases and J 7 bases, with 12 bases left between them. The CDR3 bases are TGTGCCAGCAGTGAGGAGCAGGCCTTTGGCTACACCTTC. Encoded protein: CASSEEQAFGYTF.

The J gene is TRBJ2-7, the V gene TRBV6-1; 11 bases match TRBD2. Germline trimming cut 6 bases from V and 9 bases from J; bases unmatched to any gene: 10. CDR3 length: 14 amino acids. Germline loops: CDR1 MNHNS, CDR2 SASEGT. CDR3 coding DNA: TGTGCCAGCAGGGAACGAGGGACTAGCGGACCGCAGTACTTC. Translation gives CASRERGTSGPQYF.

This clone was found once. This sequence joins TRBV2 and TRBJ2-7; D tentatively fits TRBD1 or TRBD2 (5 bases each). This CDR3 has 15 amino acids. V gave up 5 bases and J gave up 5 bases, with 19 bases separating them. Germline V gives CDR1 SNHLY, CDR2 FYNNEI. The CDR3 DNA reads as TGTGCCAGCAGTACTCGGAGCAGGGAGTCGGACGAGCAGTACTTC. Translated: CASSTRSRESDEQYF.